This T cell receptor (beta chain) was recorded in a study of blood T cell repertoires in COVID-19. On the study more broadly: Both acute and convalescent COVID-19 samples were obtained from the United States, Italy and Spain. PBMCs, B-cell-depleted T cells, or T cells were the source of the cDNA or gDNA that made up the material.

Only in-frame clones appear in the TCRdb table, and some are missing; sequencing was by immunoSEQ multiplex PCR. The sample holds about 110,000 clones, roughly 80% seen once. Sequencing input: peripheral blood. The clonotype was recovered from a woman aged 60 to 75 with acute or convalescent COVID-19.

CDR3 loop: CASSLQVYTQYF. For the CDR3, the DNA is TGTGCCAGCAGTCTTCAGGTTTATACGCAGTATTTT. V is TRBV6-2 or TRBV6-3 and J is TRBJ2-3; D is uncertain. The CDR3 runs 12 residues. Germline CDR1 and CDR2: MNHEY and SVGEGT. The V and J ends lost 5 bases and 7 bases respectively, with 10 bases between them.